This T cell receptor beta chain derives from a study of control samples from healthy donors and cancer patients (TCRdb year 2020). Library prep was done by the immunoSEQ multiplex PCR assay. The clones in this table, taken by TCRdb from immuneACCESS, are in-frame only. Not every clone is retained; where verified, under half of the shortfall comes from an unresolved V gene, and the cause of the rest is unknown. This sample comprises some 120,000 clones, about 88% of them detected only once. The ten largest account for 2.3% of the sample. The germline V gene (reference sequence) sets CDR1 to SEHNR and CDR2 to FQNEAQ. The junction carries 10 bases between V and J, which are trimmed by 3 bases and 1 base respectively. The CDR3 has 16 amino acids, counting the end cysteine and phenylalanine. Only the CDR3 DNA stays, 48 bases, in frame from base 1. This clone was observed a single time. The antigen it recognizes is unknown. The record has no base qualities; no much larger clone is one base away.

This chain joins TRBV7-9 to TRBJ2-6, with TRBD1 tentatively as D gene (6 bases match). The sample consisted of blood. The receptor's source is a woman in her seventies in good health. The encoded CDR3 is CASSFRTASGANVLTF. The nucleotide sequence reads TGTGCCAGCAGCTTCAGGACAGCATCTGGGGCCAACGTCCTGACTTTC.